This passage covers 25 T cell receptor beta chains from one sample sequenced in a study of T cell repertoires in cytomegalovirus infection. These TCRs' antigens remain unknown. TCRdb re-derived calls from the reads in MiXCR, one entry per CDR3 protein. The sample lists about 700,000 distinct CDR3 sequences, roughly 33% occurring once. Specimen: cultured PBMCs, collected from culture after CMV antigen stimulation. Receptors were obtained from a human donor in good health (CMV status not recorded). Some clones in this sample may be carry-over from other donors' samples.

The CDR3 DNA is TGCGCCAGCAGCCAAGATAAATGGGGGGGCCGATACGAGCAGTACTTC. Translation gives CASSQDKWGGRYEQYF. The chain uses TRBV4-3 and TRBJ2-7, with TRBD2 as a possible D gene (7 bases). Deletions cut 0 bases from V and 4 bases from J, with 16 bases between. The CDR3 runs 16 residues. Looked up from germline, CDR1 is LGHNA and CDR2 is YSLEER.

This clonotype has ten or more counts. This chain links TRBV12-3 or TRBV12-4 with TRBJ2-3, with 7 bases aligning to TRBD1. Trimming at V came to 6 bases and at J to 3 bases, leaving 6 bases not matched to a gene. The length of the CDR3 is 14 residues. CDR3 protein: CASSLRQGTDTQYF. In nucleotides, the CDR3 is TGTGCCAGCAGCCTTAGACAGGGAACAGATACGCAGTATTTT.

The V call is TRBV6-5, the J call TRBJ1-1; no firm D call. Germline V gives CDR1 MNHEY, CDR2 SVGAGI. V lost 6 bases and J 2 bases, leaving 13 bases between the germline ends. The CDR3 consists of 14 residues. The CDR3 reads CASSKRAVNTEAFF. The CDR3 DNA reads TGTGCCAGCAGCAAACGCGCGGTCAACACTGAAGCTTTCTTT.

This clonotype was seen a few times. This chain uses TRBV6-5 with TRBJ2-1; 11 bases match TRBD1. Germline-derived CDR1 and CDR2 are MNHEY and SVGAGI. V shed 5 bases and J 4 bases; nucleotides not matched to a gene: 4. The CDR3 has 15 amino acids. The CDR3 region is CASSPDRGRYNEQFF. CDR3 sequence (DNA): TGTGCCAGCAGTCCGGACAGGGGGCGGTACAATGAGCAGTTCTTC.

The V and J genes are TRBV19 and TRBJ2-1; tentative D call: TRBD2 (5 bases). The germline V and J ends were trimmed by 3 bases and 0 bases, with 12 bases remaining between them. The CDR3 totals 16 residues. Germline V gene data show CDR1 as LNHDA and CDR2 as SQIVND (reference sequence). CDR3 amino acids: CASSILKGSSYNEQFF. For the CDR3, the DNA is TGTGCCAGTAGTATCCTTAAAGGGAGCTCCTACAATGAGCAGTTCTTC.

The chain couples TRBV30 to TRBJ1-1; D is unclear. The V and J ends lost 0 bases and 0 bases respectively, with 8 bases between them. Per the germline V gene, CDR1 is GTSNPN and CDR2 is SVGIG (reference sequence). The CDR3 is 14 residues long. CDR3 nucleotide sequence: TGTGCCTGGAGTGTAGGCTCTTTGAACACTGAAGCTTTCTTT. This sequence encodes CAWSVGSLNTEAFF.

This chain connects TRBV19 to TRBJ2-7; D unresolved. V lost 6 bases and J lost 0, with 9 bases in between. The CDR3 has 13 residues. Germline values: CDR1 LNHDA, CDR2 SQIVND (reference sequence). The CDR3 protein is CASSRKFSYEQYF. CDR3 in DNA: TGTGCCAGTAGCAGAAAGTTCTCCTACGAGCAGTACTTC.

Details on this clonotype: An end of the junction does not agree with germline; a read error may underlie this. This chain connects TRBV7-2 to TRBJ2-5; unclear D gene. CDR1 and CDR2 from the germline V gene are SGHTA and FQGNSA. This CDR3 has 11 amino acids. The CDR3 DNA follows: TGTGCCAGCCGCTTACACGAGACCCAGTACTTC. Translation gives CASRLHETQYF.

The chain has TRBV12-3 or TRBV12-4 and TRBJ2-4, with TRBD2 as a possible D gene (5 bases). Trimming removed 6 bases from V and 7 bases from J, with 13 bases in between. The CDR3 sequence is 13 residues long. CDR3 coding DNA: TGTGCCAGCAGCATACGTAGAGGGAACATTCAGTACTTC. It encodes CASSIRRGNIQYF.

Many counts were recorded for this clonotype. The rearrangement links TRBV7-8 to TRBJ2-1; possible D gene TRBD1, 5 bases. The CDR3 is 12 residues long. V was clipped by 9 bases and J by 5 bases, with 11 bases between them. CDR1 is SGHVS and CDR2 is FQNEAQ in the germline V gene. The CDR3 here is CASCDRDNEQFF. In DNA, the CDR3 is TGTGCCAGTTGCGACAGAGACAATGAGCAGTTCTTC.

This chain connects TRBV27 to TRBJ2-7, with a weak D call TRBD2 (7 bases). The CDR3 runs 12 residues. Trimming shortened V by 5 bases and J by 6 bases, and 11 bases separated the two germline ends. CDR1 MNHEY and CDR2 SMNVEV come from the germline V gene (reference sequence). The CDR3 DNA sequence: TGTGCCAGCAGTAAAGGGGGGGGCGAGCAGTACTTC. Translation: CASSKGGGEQYF.

This clonotype was observed many times. This chain joins TRBV7-8 and TRBJ2-1; D is perhaps TRBD1 (5 bases). This CDR3 comprises 13 residues. In germline, CDR1 is SGHVS, CDR2 FQNEAQ. The V and J ends lost 4 bases and 9 bases respectively, with 13 bases between them. CDR3 amino acids: CASSSNTGLEQFF. CDR3 DNA sequence: TGTGCCAGCAGCTCGAACACAGGTCTTGAGCAGTTCTTC.

This chain connects TRBV6-1 to TRBJ1-2, with 9 bases identical to TRBD1. CDR1 is MNHNS and CDR2 is SASEGT in the germline V gene. V gave up 6 bases and J gave up 2 bases; unmatched junction bases: 4. The CDR3 is 14 amino acids. The CDR3 loop reads CASSSDRGNYGYTF. The CDR3 DNA follows: TGTGCCAGCAGCTCGGACAGGGGCAACTATGGCTACACCTTC.

V gene TRBV7-2 combines with J gene TRBJ2-3; 8 bases are a match to TRBD2. The V gene's germline CDR1 is SGHTA and CDR2 FQGNSA. V trimming: 5 bases; J trimming: 1 base; junction bases outside the gene matches: 5. The CDR3 is made up of 15 amino acids. The CDR3 DNA reads TGTGCCAGCAGCCCCCCTAGCGGGCGCACAGATACGCAGTATTTT. Its translation is CASSPPSGRTDTQYF.

The V gene is TRBV28, the J gene TRBJ2-3; a weak D match, TRBD2 (7 bases). The CDR3 is made up of 16 amino acids. Germline values: CDR1 MDHEN, CDR2 SYDVKM. Trimming shortened V by 3 bases and J by 3 bases, and 16 bases separated the two germline ends. This CDR3 reads CASSFPAGAGTDTQYF. The DNA for the CDR3 is TGTGCCAGCAGTTTTCCGGCGGGGGCAGGGACAGATACGCAGTATTTT.

This clonotype was recorded a few times. The chain recombines TRBV12-3 or TRBV12-4 with TRBJ1-1; no definite D call. V lost 5 bases, J lost 1 base, and 20 bases lay in between. The length of the CDR3 is 17 residues. CDR3 DNA: TGTGCCAGCAGTGAGCTAGGTTACGTGATTGAGAACACTGAAGCTTTCTTT. It translates to CASSELGYVIENTEAFF.

In its sample, this clonotype was seen a few times. V usage is TRBV20-1 and J usage is TRBJ1-1, with TRBD1 as a possible D gene (5 bases). CDR3 size: 13 residues. Trimming removed 6 bases from V and 3 bases from J, with 14 bases in between. Germline V lookup: CDR1 DFQATT, CDR2 SNEGSKA (reference sequence). As DNA, the CDR3 is TGCAGTGCCCCACAGGTTGGGGACACTGAAGCTTTCTTT. This gives the protein CSAPQVGDTEAFF.

The chain is built from TRBV29-1 and TRBJ2-1, with 10 bases lining up with TRBD2. From germline, CDR1 is SQVTM and CDR2 ANQGSEA. The length of the CDR3 is 15 residues. The trim removed 0 bases at V and 8 bases at J, leaving 7 bases unmatched. CDR3 DNA: TGCAGCGTTGAAGATCCTAGCGGGAGTATGTATGAGCAGTTCTTC. It encodes CSVEDPSGSMYEQFF.

This sequence joins TRBV6-1 and TRBJ2-1; D may be TRBD2 (5 bases). V was pared by 7 bases and J by 0 bases, with 16 bases between. The V gene's germline CDR1 is MNHNS and CDR2 SASEGT. The CDR3 runs 16 residues. The CDR3 coding sequence is TGTGCCAGCAACGGACTTGTATTTAGCTCCTACAATGAGCAGTTCTTC. Translated: CASNGLVFSSYNEQFF.

Of note for this clonotype: An end of the junction does not agree with germline; a read error may underlie this. The chain employs TRBV7-3 and TRBJ1-2; D gene unclear. CDR3 size: 10 residues. Germline V lookup: CDR1 SGHTA, CDR2 FQGTGA. CDR3 residues: CASSQFVASF. In DNA form, the CDR3 reads TGTGCCAGCAGCCAGTTCGTGGCAAGCTTC.

This rearrangement joins TRBV28 to TRBJ1-6, with 7 bases that match TRBD1. Germline-derived CDR1 and CDR2 are MDHEN and SYDVKM. The CDR3 length is 15 residues. J gave up 6 bases and V 5 bases, and 7 bases lay outside the gene matches. For the CDR3, the DNA is TGTGCCAGCAGTCCCCCCGACAGGGCTAATTCACCCCTCCACTTT. Translated, it gives CASSPPDRANSPLHF.

The J gene is TRBJ1-1, the V gene TRBV7-2; D gene uncertain. CDR3 length: 13 residues. Germline V gene lookup returns CDR1 SGHTA and CDR2 FQGNSA. The V gene lost 0 bases and the J gene lost 7 bases, with 9 bases spanning the gap. Written as DNA, the CDR3 is TGTGCCAGCAGCTTAGCATCGGACGATGAAGCTTTCTTT. This encodes CASSLASDDEAFF.

This sequence joins TRBV6-1 and TRBJ1-2; 11 bases align to TRBD1. This CDR3 is built from 14 residues. J lost 7 bases, V lost 6 bases, and 7 bases had no gene match. Germline V gene lookup returns CDR1 MNHNS and CDR2 SASEGT. In nucleotides, the CDR3 is TGTGCCAGCAGCCCGGACAGGGGGCTTTTTGGCTACACCTTC. Translated, it gives CASSPDRGLFGYTF.

The V call is TRBV6-6, the J call TRBJ1-1; D not resolved. The CDR3 covers 16 residues. Trimming cost V 8 bases and J 0 bases, with 19 bases left between them. Germline V gene sequence: CDR1 MNHNY, CDR2 SVGAGI (reference sequence). CDR3 in DNA: TGTGCCAGCCCCCCGATATCTGGCCAGATGAACACTGAAGCTTTCTTT. Protein: CASPPISGQMNTEAFF.

This clonotype showed up just a few times. The V call is TRBV5-5, the J call TRBJ1-6; 9 nucleotides agree with TRBD1. The CDR3 is made up of 15 amino acids. CDR1 SGHKS and CDR2 YYEKEE come from the germline V gene (reference sequence). V lost 1 base to trimming and J lost 10 bases; unmatched junction nucleotides: 6. CDR3 region: CASSLSGTGTSPLHF. CDR3 nucleotides: TGTGCCAGCAGCTTGAGCGGGACAGGGACCTCACCCCTCCACTTT.